Included here is one TCR beta chain sequence, with context. What antigen it recognizes has not been identified. Per-base qualities were not stored, and no clone one base away is much larger. This sample is part of a study of blood T cell repertoires in COVID-19 (TCRdb year 2020). About the investigation overall: Samples from collaborators originated in the United States, Italy and Spain and spanned both the acute and convalescent phases of COVID-19. The material from the prospective study consisted of cDNA or gDNA derived from T cells, B-cell-depleted T cells, or PBMCs. Subjects who had been exposed to COVID-19, were actively infected with it, or had recovered from it provided the deeply sampled blood TCRbeta repertoires that made up the dataset. The repertoires were released in a freely available public database meant as a resource for research on the immune response to SARS-CoV-2. The samples were drawn from the first 160 participants of the ongoing ImmuneRACE study and from 950 to 1,500 subjects provided by 6 global collaborators. Sample metadata almost always included a de-identified subject ID, COVID-19 status, age in years and sex. Where HLA class I and class II types were available, the types were taken from metadata supplied by the sample provider, not from assay-based typing. The full study reports these points: The quantity of clinical and demographic metadata differed by source and by participant and was supplied without curation.

Collaborating institutions collected whole blood in K2EDTA tubes following their own protocols. For TCRbeta analysis, collaborator samples were shipped as frozen whole blood, as isolated PBMCs, or as DNA extracted from either sample type. The germline V and J ends show losses of 2 bases and 5 bases respectively, and no gene match explains 7 bases of the junction. CDR1 MNHEY and CDR2 SVGAGI were looked up in the germline V gene. Including the terminal cysteine and phenylalanine, the CDR3 comprises 15 residues. Just CDR3 DNA is preserved here, 45 bases in frame from base 1. TCRbeta CDR3 regions were amplified from genomic DNA using the immunoSEQ Assay, a bias-controlled multiplex PCR. The study's processing was this. The number of nucleated cells in each sample was estimated from the amplification of reference gene primers within the assay. To quantify the absolute abundance of each unique TCRbeta CDR3 rearrangement, sequence reads were collapsed and filtered. Productive Simpson clonality was computed per sample as the square root of Simpson's diversity index over productive rearrangements. The table was pulled from immuneACCESS by TCRdb, which kept in-frame rearrangements only. Such tables lose some clones; where checked, under half of the loss comes from unresolved V genes, and the rest has no known cause. That table gives V, J and clone size, and the DNA gave D and trimming. This sample comprises around 100,000 clones, 92% of them detected only once. The ten largest clones represent more than 5% of the sample.

The clonotype was recovered from a man between 65 and 85 years old with acute or convalescent COVID-19. Sequenced: peripheral blood. The chain employs TRBV6-5 and TRBJ2-5; TRBD2 lines up with 8 middle nucleotides. Here is the DNA: TGTGCCAGCAGTTACGGTCTAGCGGGCGGGGAGACCCAGTACTTC. The encoded protein is CASSYGLAGGETQYF.